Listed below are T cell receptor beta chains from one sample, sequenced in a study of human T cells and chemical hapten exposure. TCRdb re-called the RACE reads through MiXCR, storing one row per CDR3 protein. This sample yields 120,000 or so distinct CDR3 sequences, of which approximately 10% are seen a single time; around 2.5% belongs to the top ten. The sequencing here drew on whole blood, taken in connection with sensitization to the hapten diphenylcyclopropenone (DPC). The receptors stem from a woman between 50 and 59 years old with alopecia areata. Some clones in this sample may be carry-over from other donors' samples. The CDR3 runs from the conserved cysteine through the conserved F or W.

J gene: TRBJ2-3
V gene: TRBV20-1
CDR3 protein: CSARVGSTDTQYF

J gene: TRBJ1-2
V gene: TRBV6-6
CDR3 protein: CASSYPGVRYGYTF

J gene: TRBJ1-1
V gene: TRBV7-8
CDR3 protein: CASSQTGGTEAFF

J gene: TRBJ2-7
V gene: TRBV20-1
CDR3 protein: CSARGPGQGGLVEQYF

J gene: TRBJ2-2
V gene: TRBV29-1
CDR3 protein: CGVGSNTGELFF

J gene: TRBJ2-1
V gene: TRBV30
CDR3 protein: CAWSATRIIAGAEQFF

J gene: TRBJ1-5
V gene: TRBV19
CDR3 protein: CASTAPGGNQPQHF

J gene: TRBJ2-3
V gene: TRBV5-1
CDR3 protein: CASSSDRGVSTDTQYF

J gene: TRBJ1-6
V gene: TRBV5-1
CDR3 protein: CASSPSGSEGGSPLHF

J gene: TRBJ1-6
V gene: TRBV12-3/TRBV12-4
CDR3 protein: CASRPGTMNSPLHF

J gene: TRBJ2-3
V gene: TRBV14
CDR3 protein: CASSRIVTTDTQYF

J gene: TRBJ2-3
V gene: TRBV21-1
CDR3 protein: CASNGGHTQYF

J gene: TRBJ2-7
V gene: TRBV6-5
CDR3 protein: CASSYGRTREGVEQYF

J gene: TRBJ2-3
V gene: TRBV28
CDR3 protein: CASSYVNTDTQYF

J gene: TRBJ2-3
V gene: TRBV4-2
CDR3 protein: CASSQGPRGGTDTQYF

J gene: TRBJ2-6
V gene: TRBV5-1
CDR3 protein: CASSLAVTGANVLTF

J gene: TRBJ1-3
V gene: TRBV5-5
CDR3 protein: CASSLGGHSGNTIYF

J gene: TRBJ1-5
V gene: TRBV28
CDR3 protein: CASSLMGGGNQPQHF

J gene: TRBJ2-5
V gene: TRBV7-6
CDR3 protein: CASSLGPVGETQYF

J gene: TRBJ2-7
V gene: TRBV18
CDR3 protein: CASSPQQDAGQYF

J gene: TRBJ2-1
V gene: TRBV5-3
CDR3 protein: CARSYRSGLAGGPSSYNEQFF

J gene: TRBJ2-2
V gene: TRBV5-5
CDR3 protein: CASSWEGLTGELFF

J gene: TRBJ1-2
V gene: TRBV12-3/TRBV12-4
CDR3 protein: CASSLGSGGYTF

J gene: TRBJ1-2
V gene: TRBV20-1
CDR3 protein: CSAIQDRITYGYTF

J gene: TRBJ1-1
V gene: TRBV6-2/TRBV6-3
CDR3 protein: CASLEGQYTEAFF

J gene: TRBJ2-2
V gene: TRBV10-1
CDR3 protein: CASSSGQGISAPGELFF

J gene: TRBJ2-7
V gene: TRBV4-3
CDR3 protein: CASSQEQGHEQYF

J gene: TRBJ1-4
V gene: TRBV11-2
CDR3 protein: CASSLGRGYTTNEKLFF

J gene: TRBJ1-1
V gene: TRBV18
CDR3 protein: CASSPKGAANTEAFF

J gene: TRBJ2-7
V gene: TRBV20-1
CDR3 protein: CSASSVQEYF

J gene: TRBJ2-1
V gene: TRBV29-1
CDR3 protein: CSVEDYGGRHMNEQFF

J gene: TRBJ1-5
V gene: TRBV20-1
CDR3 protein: CSASWGTRVREGVQPQHF

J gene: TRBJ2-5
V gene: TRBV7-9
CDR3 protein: CASSLTSGSYQETQYF

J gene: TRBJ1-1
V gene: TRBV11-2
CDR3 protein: CASSLDPVMNTEAFF

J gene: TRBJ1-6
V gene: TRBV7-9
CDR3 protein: CASSLANSPLHF

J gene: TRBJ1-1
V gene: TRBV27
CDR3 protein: CASSSYMNTEAFF

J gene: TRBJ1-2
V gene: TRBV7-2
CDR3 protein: CASSHGQHYGYTF

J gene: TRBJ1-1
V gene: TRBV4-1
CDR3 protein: CASSLRRGQGKTEAFF

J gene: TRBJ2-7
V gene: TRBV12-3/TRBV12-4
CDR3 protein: CASSSRTESYEQYF

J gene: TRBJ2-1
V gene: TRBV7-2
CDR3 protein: CASQQLGSSGNLWHNEQFF

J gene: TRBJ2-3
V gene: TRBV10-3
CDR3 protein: CAGGEDTQYF

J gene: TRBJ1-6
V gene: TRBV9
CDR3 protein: CASSPFPAANSPLHF

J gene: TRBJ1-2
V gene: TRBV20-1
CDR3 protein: CSASRPADHGYTF

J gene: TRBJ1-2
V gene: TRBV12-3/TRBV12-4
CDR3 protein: CASSLGGPALGYTF

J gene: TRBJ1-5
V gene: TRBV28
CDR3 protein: CASSLPDDQPQHF

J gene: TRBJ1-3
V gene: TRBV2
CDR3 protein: CAGREGPGNTIYF